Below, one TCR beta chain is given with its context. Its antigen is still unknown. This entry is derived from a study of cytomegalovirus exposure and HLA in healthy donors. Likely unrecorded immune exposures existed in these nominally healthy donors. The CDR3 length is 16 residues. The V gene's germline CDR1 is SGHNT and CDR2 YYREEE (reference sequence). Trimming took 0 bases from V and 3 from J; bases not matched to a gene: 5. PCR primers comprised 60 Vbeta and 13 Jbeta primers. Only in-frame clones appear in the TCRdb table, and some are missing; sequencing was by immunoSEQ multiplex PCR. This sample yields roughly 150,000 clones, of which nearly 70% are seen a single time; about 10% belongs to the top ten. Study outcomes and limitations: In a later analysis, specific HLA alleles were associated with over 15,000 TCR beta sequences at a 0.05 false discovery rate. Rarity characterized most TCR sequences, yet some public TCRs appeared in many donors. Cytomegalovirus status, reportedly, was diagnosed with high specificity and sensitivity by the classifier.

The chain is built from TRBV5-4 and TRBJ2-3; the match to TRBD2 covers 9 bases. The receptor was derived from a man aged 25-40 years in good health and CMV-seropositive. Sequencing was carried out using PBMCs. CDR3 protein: CASSLGGRAVTDTQYF. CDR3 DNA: TGTGCCAGCAGCTTGGGCGGGAGGGCCGTGACAGATACGCAGTATTTT.